Below, one TCR beta chain is given with its context. This clone was picked up one time. There is no known antigen for this receptor. Qualities for individual bases were not recorded, and no much larger clone is one base off. These data belong to a study of control samples from healthy donors and cancer patients (TCRdb year 2020). Library prep was done by the immunoSEQ multiplex PCR assay. Imported from immuneACCESS, the table was reduced by TCRdb to in-frame sequences with V and J called. These copies leave out some clones; in studies compared against another copy, an unresolved V gene accounts for under half, and the cause of the remainder is not known. For this sample there are more than 110,000 clones; roughly nine tenths appear just once. Together, the top ten hold around 9% of the sample. The sample consisted of blood. This receptor was obtained from a woman aged 30 to 39 in good health.

The DNA sequence is TGTGCCAGCAGTGAGTTGGGACAGGGTACCACTGAAGCTTTCTTT. This gives the protein CASSELGQGTTEAFF. This chain is built from TRBV2 and TRBJ1-1; 9 central bases correspond to TRBD1. V is trimmed back by 3 bases and J by 4 bases, and the junction contains 6 bases that no gene match accounts for. From cysteine to phenylalanine, the CDR3 is 15 amino acids long. The sequence is cut down to CDR3 DNA, 45 bases in frame from base 1. For CDR1 and CDR2, the germline V gene lists SNHLY and FYNNEI. The full variable domain, completed from the reference TRBV2 and TRBJ1-1 proteins outside the CDR3, reads EPEVTQTPSHQVTQMGQEVILRCVPISNHLYFYWYRQILGQKVEFLVSFYNNEISEKSEIFDDQFSVERPDGSNFTLKIRSTKLEDSAMYFCASSELGQGTTEAFFGQGTRLTVV.